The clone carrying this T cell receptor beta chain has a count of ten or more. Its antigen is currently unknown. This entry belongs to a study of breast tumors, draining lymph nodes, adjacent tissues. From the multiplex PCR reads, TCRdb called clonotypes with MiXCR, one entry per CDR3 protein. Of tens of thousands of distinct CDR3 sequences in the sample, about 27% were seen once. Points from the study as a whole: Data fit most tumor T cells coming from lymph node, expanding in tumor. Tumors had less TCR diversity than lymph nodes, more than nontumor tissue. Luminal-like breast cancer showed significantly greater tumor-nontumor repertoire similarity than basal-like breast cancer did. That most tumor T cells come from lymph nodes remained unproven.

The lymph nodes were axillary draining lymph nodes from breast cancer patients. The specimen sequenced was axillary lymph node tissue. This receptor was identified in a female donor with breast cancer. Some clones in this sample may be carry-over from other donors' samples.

The CDR3 DNA reads as TGTGCCAGCAGCCAACTAATTAGTAGGACAGGTGCCTATGGCTACACCTTC. Protein: CASSQLISRTGAYGYTF. The chain is built from TRBV3-1 and TRBJ1-2; 7 bases are shared with TRBD1. This CDR3 spans 17 amino acids. The germline CDR1 and CDR2 sequences are LGHDT and YNNKEL (reference sequence). The trim removed 2 bases at V and 4 bases at J, leaving 13 bases unmatched.